This T cell receptor (beta chain) appears in the sequencing data of a study of blood T cell repertoires in COVID-19. In the authors' workflow: Amplification of reference gene primers was used by the study to estimate nucleated cell counts. The repertoire was sequenced with immunoSEQ multiplex PCR; TCRdb's copy has only in-frame clones and lacks some. V and J calls and clone size are those listed in that table; D and trimming were worked out from the DNA. The table lists roughly 20,000 clones, 85% to 95% of them singletons, with roughly 4% in the top ten. V lost 5 bases to trimming and J lost 6 bases, with 28 bases between them. CDR1 is MDHEN, CDR2 SYDVKM, per germline. This CDR3 comprises 18 residues.

V usage is TRBV28 and J usage is TRBJ1-1; possibly TRBD1 for D (6 bases). The clonotype originates from a woman between 50 and 59 years old with active COVID-19. Sequencing input: peripheral blood. The CDR3 here is CASSRRGWVGGASSEAFF. In nucleotides, the CDR3 is TGTGCCAGCAGTCGAAGGGGCTGGGTAGGGGGTGCATCGTCTGAAGCTTTCTTT.